This TCR beta chain was obtained from a study of blood T cell repertoires in COVID-19. In the original workflow: Amplifying reference gene primers gave estimates of nucleated cell counts. Sequencing was performed with immunoSEQ multiplex PCR; in TCRdb, only in-frame clones are kept and a portion is missing. Clonal size and the V and J genes are those of that table, whereas D and trimming came from the DNA. Here the sample spans 150,000 or so clones, more than 75% being singletons. This CDR3 contains 16 residues. The V gene lost 0 bases and the J gene lost 0 bases, with 9 bases spanning the gap. Germline V gene sequence: CDR1 SGHTA, CDR2 FQGNSA.

The origin of this receptor is a man in his fifties or sixties with COVID-19, enrolled during active disease. This chain uses TRBV7-2 with TRBJ2-1, with D possibly TRBD2 on 5 matching bases. Source material: peripheral blood. The CDR3 DNA sequence: TGTGCCAGCAGCTTAGCGGACTTGTTCTCCTACAATGAGCAGTTCTTC. Encoded protein: CASSLADLFSYNEQFF.